Listed below are T cell receptor beta chains from one sample, sequenced in a study of blood T cell repertoires in COVID-19. Repertoires were generated with immunoSEQ multiplex PCR, while TCRdb's copy carries only in-frame clones and drops some. The table lists some 100,000 clones, about 91% of them singletons. Sequenced input: peripheral blood. Receptors were obtained from a woman in her 70s with acute or convalescent COVID-19. The CDR3 runs from the conserved cysteine through the conserved F or W. The D gene is left open where the match is weak. Size is omitted from some rows. Given values are once, few, many or a class for expanded clones.

v_call: TRBV3-1/TRBV3-2
clone_size: NA
d_call: TRBD1
j_call: TRBJ2-7
cdr3_nt: TGTGCCAGCAGCTATACGGGACAGCCCTACGAGCAGTACTTC
cdr3_aa: CASSYTGQPYEQYF

v_call: TRBV30
clone_size: few
d_call: NA
j_call: TRBJ2-2
cdr3_nt: TGTGCCTGGGGGACTTCTCTTACCGGGGAGCTGTTTTTT
cdr3_aa: CAWGTSLTGELFF

v_call: TRBV5-1
clone_size: once
d_call: TRBD1
j_call: TRBJ2-1
cdr3_nt: TGCGCCAGCAGCTTGTTCGTCGGGACAGGGGACAATGAGCAGTTCTTC
cdr3_aa: CASSLFVGTGDNEQFF

v_call: TRBV7-9
clone_size: NA
d_call: TRBD1
j_call: TRBJ1-2
cdr3_nt: TGTGCCAGCAGCCGCATCGGGACAGCCGATGGCTACACCTTC
cdr3_aa: CASSRIGTADGYTF

v_call: TRBV5-4
clone_size: NA
d_call: TRBD1
j_call: TRBJ1-2
cdr3_nt: TGTGCCAGCAGCATCAGTGACAGGGGGCTCGGTGGCTACACCTTC
cdr3_aa: CASSISDRGLGGYTF

v_call: TRBV12-3/TRBV12-4
clone_size: NA
d_call: NA
j_call: TRBJ2-1
cdr3_nt: TGTGCCAGCAGTCCAAGCTTCTTGGAGCAGTTCTTC
cdr3_aa: CASSPSFLEQFF

v_call: TRBV2
clone_size: NA
d_call: TRBD1
j_call: TRBJ2-2
cdr3_nt: TGTGCCAGCAGCTCCGGGACAGTAAACACCGGGGAGCTGTTTTTT
cdr3_aa: CASSSGTVNTGELFF

v_call: TRBV5-8
clone_size: NA
d_call: NA
j_call: TRBJ1-5
cdr3_nt: TGTGCCAGCAGCTTATTGGGTAGGGGGGGTCAGCCCCAGCATTTT
cdr3_aa: CASSLLGRGGQPQHF

v_call: TRBV10-3
clone_size: NA
d_call: TRBD2
j_call: TRBJ2-5
cdr3_nt: TGTGCCATCAGTGTGGGGACTAGCGGGACCCAAGAGACCCAGTACTTC
cdr3_aa: CAISVGTSGTQETQYF

v_call: TRBV6-6
clone_size: NA
d_call: TRBD2
j_call: TRBJ2-4
cdr3_nt: TGTGCCAGCCGGGGCGCGGGAGGGAACATTCAGTACTTC
cdr3_aa: CASRGAGGNIQYF

v_call: TRBV15
clone_size: NA
d_call: NA
j_call: TRBJ2-1
cdr3_nt: TGTGCCACCAGCAGCAGGGCTGTACGTTACAATGAGCAGTTCTTC
cdr3_aa: CATSSRAVRYNEQFF

v_call: TRBV7-8
clone_size: NA
d_call: TRBD2
j_call: TRBJ2-3
cdr3_nt: TGTGCCAGCAGCCCACGGACTAGCGGGGCCTCCACAGATACGCAGTATTTT
cdr3_aa: CASSPRTSGASTDTQYF

v_call: TRBV7-2
clone_size: NA
d_call: NA
j_call: TRBJ1-3
cdr3_nt: TGTGCCAGCAGCCCCCAGACAGACTCTGGAAACACCATATATTTT
cdr3_aa: CASSPQTDSGNTIYF

v_call: TRBV10-3
clone_size: NA
d_call: NA
j_call: TRBJ2-3
cdr3_nt: TGTGCCATCAGTGATGGGGAGGCGGATACGCAGTATTTT
cdr3_aa: CAISDGEADTQYF

v_call: TRBV7-2
clone_size: NA
d_call: NA
j_call: TRBJ2-7
cdr3_nt: TGTGCCAGCAGCTTAGTGGTCCTAGCCGGAGCCTCCTACGAGCAGTACTTC
cdr3_aa: CASSLVVLAGASYEQYF

v_call: TRBV20-1
clone_size: NA
d_call: TRBD1
j_call: TRBJ2-1
cdr3_nt: TGCAGTGCTAGTTTTTACAGGGGCGACTACAATGAGCAGTTCTTC
cdr3_aa: CSASFYRGDYNEQFF

v_call: TRBV6-1
clone_size: NA
d_call: NA
j_call: TRBJ2-7
cdr3_nt: TGTGCCAGCAGTGACCGGGCAGGGATCTACGAGCAGTACTTC
cdr3_aa: CASSDRAGIYEQYF

v_call: TRBV7-2
clone_size: NA
d_call: TRBD2
j_call: TRBJ2-5
cdr3_nt: TGTGCCAGCAGCTTGCTCCCGGGACTAGCGGGAGCGTACCAAGAGACCCAGTACTTC
cdr3_aa: CASSLLPGLAGAYQETQYF

v_call: TRBV6-5
clone_size: NA
d_call: TRBD1
j_call: TRBJ1-2
cdr3_nt: TGTGCCAGCATCACCCAGACAGGGGCTCAACATGGCTACACCTTC
cdr3_aa: CASITQTGAQHGYTF

v_call: TRBV6-5
clone_size: NA
d_call: TRBD2
j_call: TRBJ2-7
cdr3_nt: TGTGCCAGCACGGGGGGGGGCTACGAGCAGTACTTC
cdr3_aa: CASTGGGYEQYF

v_call: TRBV24-1
clone_size: NA
d_call: NA
j_call: TRBJ2-3
cdr3_nt: TGTGCCACCAGTGATTTGGCAGGGGTTAGCACAGATACGCAGTATTTT
cdr3_aa: CATSDLAGVSTDTQYF

v_call: TRBV30
clone_size: NA
d_call: TRBD2
j_call: TRBJ2-5
cdr3_nt: TGTGCCTGGAGCGGACTAGTAGAGGAGACCCAGTACTTC
cdr3_aa: CAWSGLVEETQYF

v_call: TRBV6-6
clone_size: NA
d_call: NA
j_call: TRBJ1-6
cdr3_nt: TGTGCCAGCAGTTACTCGGGTGGGACAAGTTATTCACCCCTCCACTTT
cdr3_aa: CASSYSGGTSYSPLHF

v_call: TRBV28
clone_size: NA
d_call: NA
j_call: TRBJ1-1
cdr3_nt: TGTGCCAGCAGGTGGGAGACACCACCTGACACTGAAGCTTTCTTT
cdr3_aa: CASRWETPPDTEAFF

v_call: TRBV6-2/TRBV6-3
clone_size: once
d_call: TRBD2
j_call: TRBJ2-7
cdr3_nt: TGTGCCAGCAGTGACGGGGTAGCGGGGGCTAATTTGTACGAGCAGTACTTC
cdr3_aa: CASSDGVAGANLYEQYF

v_call: TRBV10-3
clone_size: NA
d_call: NA
j_call: TRBJ1-1
cdr3_nt: TGTGCCATCAGTGAGTCAAGGGAGGGGAACACTGAAGCTTTCTTT
cdr3_aa: CAISESREGNTEAFF

v_call: TRBV2
clone_size: NA
d_call: TRBD1
j_call: TRBJ2-7
cdr3_nt: TGTGCCAGCAGTGAATTCTCAGGGGGCGCCTACGAGCAGTACTTC
cdr3_aa: CASSEFSGGAYEQYF

v_call: TRBV7-8
clone_size: NA
d_call: NA
j_call: TRBJ1-6
cdr3_nt: TGTGCCAGCAGCTTAGAGAACTCAAATTCACCCCTCCACTTT
cdr3_aa: CASSLENSNSPLHF

v_call: TRBV5-6
clone_size: NA
d_call: NA
j_call: TRBJ2-6
cdr3_nt: TGTGCCAGCAGCTTGGTTAATCTCGGGGCTGGGGCCAACGTCCTGACTTTC
cdr3_aa: CASSLVNLGAGANVLTF

v_call: TRBV24-1
clone_size: NA
d_call: TRBD1
j_call: TRBJ2-2
cdr3_nt: TGTGCCACCAGTGACATCAGGGGGAATGGCGGGGAGCTGTTTTTT
cdr3_aa: CATSDIRGNGGELFF

v_call: TRBV5-1
clone_size: NA
d_call: NA
j_call: TRBJ2-2
cdr3_nt: TGCGCCAGCAGTCTAACCGGGACTCAGAACACCGGGGAGCTGTTTTTT
cdr3_aa: CASSLTGTQNTGELFF

v_call: TRBV5-4
clone_size: few
d_call: TRBD1
j_call: TRBJ1-1
cdr3_nt: TGTGCCATTGGACAGGGTAACACTGAAGCTTTCTTT
cdr3_aa: CAIGQGNTEAFF

v_call: TRBV19
clone_size: NA
d_call: NA
j_call: TRBJ2-7
cdr3_nt: TGTGCCAGTAGTATCTCGGGACAAACCCTCTACGAGCAGTACTTC
cdr3_aa: CASSISGQTLYEQYF

v_call: TRBV11-2
clone_size: NA
d_call: TRBD2
j_call: TRBJ2-1
cdr3_nt: TGTGCCAGCAGCCCCGTGACTAGCGGGGTATACAATGAGCAGTTCTTC
cdr3_aa: CASSPVTSGVYNEQFF

v_call: TRBV5-6
clone_size: once
d_call: NA
j_call: TRBJ2-5
cdr3_nt: TGTGCCAGCAGCAAAAGAAGTAGTGAGACCCAGTACTTC
cdr3_aa: CASSKRSSETQYF

v_call: TRBV24-1
clone_size: NA
d_call: NA
j_call: TRBJ1-2
cdr3_nt: TGTGCCACCTTTACACCCAACTATGGCTACACCTTC
cdr3_aa: CATFTPNYGYTF

v_call: TRBV5-1
clone_size: NA
d_call: TRBD1
j_call: TRBJ2-4
cdr3_nt: TGCGCCAGCAGCCCCGGGACAGGGGCCTTAGCCAAAAACATTCAGTACTTC
cdr3_aa: CASSPGTGALAKNIQYF

v_call: TRBV7-6
clone_size: NA
d_call: NA
j_call: TRBJ2-2
cdr3_nt: TGTGCCAGCAGCTTGCGAGAGACCGGGGAGCTGTTTTTT
cdr3_aa: CASSLRETGELFF

v_call: TRBV5-4
clone_size: NA
d_call: TRBD1
j_call: TRBJ2-7
cdr3_nt: TGTGCCAGCAGCGTCGGACAGGGAAGGAACTACGAGCAGTACTTC
cdr3_aa: CASSVGQGRNYEQYF

v_call: TRBV19
clone_size: NA
d_call: NA
j_call: TRBJ1-5
cdr3_nt: TGTGCCAGTAGTACACAGGGAGGGGTGAGCAATCAGCCCCAGCATTTT
cdr3_aa: CASSTQGGVSNQPQHF

v_call: TRBV12-3/TRBV12-4
clone_size: NA
d_call: NA
j_call: TRBJ2-3
cdr3_nt: TGTGCCAGCGGCAGGGGTTCCACAGATACGCAGTATTTT
cdr3_aa: CASGRGSTDTQYF

v_call: TRBV6-5
clone_size: NA
d_call: NA
j_call: TRBJ1-4
cdr3_nt: TGTGCCAGCAGTTACAGGGGCGGGGGTGAAAAACTGTTTTTT
cdr3_aa: CASSYRGGGEKLFF

v_call: TRBV7-2
clone_size: NA
d_call: NA
j_call: TRBJ2-3
cdr3_nt: TGTGCCAGCAGCTTAGTATCCACAGATACGCAGTATTTT
cdr3_aa: CASSLVSTDTQYF

v_call: TRBV2
clone_size: NA
d_call: NA
j_call: TRBJ2-2
cdr3_nt: TGTGCCAGCGGAGTTACCGGGGAGCTGTTTTTT
cdr3_aa: CASGVTGELFF

v_call: TRBV3-1/TRBV3-2
clone_size: NA
d_call: NA
j_call: TRBJ1-2
cdr3_nt: TGTGCCAGCAGCCAAGTTACCGTCAGTGGCTACACCTTC
cdr3_aa: CASSQVTVSGYTF

v_call: TRBV18
clone_size: once
d_call: NA
j_call: TRBJ1-2
cdr3_nt: TGTGCCAGCTCACCACCGCCGGGAATCTATGGCTACACCTTC
cdr3_aa: CASSPPPGIYGYTF

v_call: TRBV27
clone_size: NA
d_call: TRBD1
j_call: TRBJ2-2
cdr3_nt: TGTGCCAGCAGAAAGGGGGCAATGGCGAACACCGGGGAGCTGTTTTTT
cdr3_aa: CASRKGAMANTGELFF

v_call: TRBV9
clone_size: NA
d_call: NA
j_call: TRBJ1-4
cdr3_nt: TGTGCCAGCAGCGTAGAAATGGAGGCTGAAAAACTGTTTTTT
cdr3_aa: CASSVEMEAEKLFF

v_call: TRBV4-1
clone_size: NA
d_call: TRBD1
j_call: TRBJ1-4
cdr3_nt: TGCGCCAGCAGCTCCGACAGGGGGCTTGAAAAACTGTTTTTT
cdr3_aa: CASSSDRGLEKLFF

v_call: TRBV28
clone_size: NA
d_call: NA
j_call: TRBJ1-5
cdr3_nt: TGTGCCAGCACCGTTTCCCCAGGATATAGCAATCAGCCCCAGCATTTT
cdr3_aa: CASTVSPGYSNQPQHF

v_call: TRBV18
clone_size: NA
d_call: TRBD1
j_call: TRBJ1-5
cdr3_nt: TGTGCCAGCTCAGAGACAGGGCGCCAGCCCCAGCATTTT
cdr3_aa: CASSETGRQPQHF

v_call: TRBV6-5
clone_size: NA
d_call: NA
j_call: TRBJ1-1
cdr3_nt: TGTGCCAGCCCCAGGGCCCTGGGCACTGAAGCTTTCTTT
cdr3_aa: CASPRALGTEAFF

v_call: TRBV5-6
clone_size: NA
d_call: TRBD2
j_call: TRBJ2-1
cdr3_nt: TGTGCCAGCAGCTTTTACTCTACTCGGACTAGCAAATACAATGAGCAGTTCTTC
cdr3_aa: CASSFYSTRTSKYNEQFF

v_call: TRBV28
clone_size: NA
d_call: TRBD2
j_call: TRBJ2-7
cdr3_nt: TGTGCCAGCAGTTTTCACGGGACTAGAAGGAGGGATTACGAGCAGTACTTC
cdr3_aa: CASSFHGTRRRDYEQYF

v_call: TRBV19
clone_size: NA
d_call: NA
j_call: TRBJ1-1
cdr3_nt: TGTGCCAGTAGTTCCGAAATAATTACGGGGATCACTGAAGCTTTCTTT
cdr3_aa: CASSSEIITGITEAFF

v_call: TRBV28
clone_size: once
d_call: NA
j_call: TRBJ2-7
cdr3_nt: TGTGCCAGCAGCCTAATCTTCTACGAGCAGTACTTC
cdr3_aa: CASSLIFYEQYF